A selection of T cell receptor beta chains follows, all from one sample in a study of blood T cell repertoires in COVID-19. Only in-frame clones appear in the TCRdb table, and some are missing; sequencing was by immunoSEQ multiplex PCR. The top ten clones hold under 4.5% of a sample with about 170,000 clones, over 80% of them seen once. The sample taken for sequencing was PBMCs or T cells enriched from blood (not recorded which). These TCRs come from a woman aged 50 to 60 who had recovered from COVID-19. Both conserved end residues are part of each CDR3. The order of the fields is V gene, CDR3 protein.

>TRBV11-2
CASSRQPRPGRGQGETQYF
>TRBV7-9
CASSLVQDYQETQYF
>TRBV7-9
CASSPKGGRGTDTQYF
>TRBV3-1/TRBV3-2
CASSQTGARTEAFF
>TRBV28
CASSLWPARKRDEKLFF
>TRBV19
CASSITPHGGADSPLHF
>TRBV6-4
CASSDRGTEQFF
>TRBV5-4
CASSLGTGREETQYF
>TRBV6-5
CASSLTENTGELFF
>TRBV19
CASSTGQGWEKLFF
>TRBV30
CAWSPGQMNTEAFF
>TRBV6-1
CASSETGGRTDTQYF
>TRBV7-6
CASSSPGLGTDTQYF
>TRBV3-1/TRBV3-2
CASSQDRGQTIIQYF
>TRBV3-1/TRBV3-2
CASSPAEDRSPLHF
>TRBV2
CASSREWMGSNQPQHF
>TRBV29-1
CSVGRSGNEQFF
>TRBV11-3
CASSSPQFSGANVLTF
>TRBV6-6
CASSYAGAGYGYTF
>TRBV16
CASSPTDRTTDTQYF
>TRBV12-2
CASRLLVSSYNSPLHF
>TRBV7-9
CASSLERGLQGYTF
>TRBV10-2
CASSDRQGAIVDGYTF
>TRBV10-2
CASSNVGRGSDTQYF
>TRBV18
CASSPAGQGETQYF
>TRBV28
CASSLFTPRDRPRSYGYTF
>TRBV27
CASSLVNNQPQHF
>TRBV11-3
CASSSIGQGDNEQFF
>TRBV3-1/TRBV3-2
CASSQQQTGELFF
>TRBV5-5
CASSLARVGPLHF
>TRBV11-2
CASSSLQGPETQYF
>TRBV7-2
CASSLVWTGSGNTIYF
>TRBV19
CASSIGTEDYGYTF
>TRBV28
CASSYNGNSPLHF
>TRBV5-1
CASTSRTGDSPLHF
>TRBV5-1
CASSETGNTIYF
>TRBV6-5
CASTLSQGASIEAFF
>TRBV30
CAWRGGGSYNEQFF
>TRBV4-1
CASSHTPDRGRGNTEAFF
>TRBV28
CASIPTGTDKKLFF
>TRBV29-1
CSVGTAGRGDTQYF
>TRBV5-4
CASSQEVRTEAFF
>TRBV7-2
CASSFGGWGGGNTIYF
>TRBV19
CASRWGTKTYNEQFF
>TRBV11-3
CASSLTGQAFKSYGYTF
>TRBV19
CASSRTSGTAQRTDTQYF
>TRBV30
CAWGGLSNQPQHF
>TRBV29-1
CSVISGVNTGELFF